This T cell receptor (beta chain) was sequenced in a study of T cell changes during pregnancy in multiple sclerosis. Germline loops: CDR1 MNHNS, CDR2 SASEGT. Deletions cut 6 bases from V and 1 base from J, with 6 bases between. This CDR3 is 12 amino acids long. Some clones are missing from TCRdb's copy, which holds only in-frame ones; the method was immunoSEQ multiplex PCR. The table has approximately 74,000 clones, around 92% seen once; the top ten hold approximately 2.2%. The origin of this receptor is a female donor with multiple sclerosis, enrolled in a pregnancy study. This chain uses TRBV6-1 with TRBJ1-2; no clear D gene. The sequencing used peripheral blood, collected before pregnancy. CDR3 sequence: CASRTVNYGYTF. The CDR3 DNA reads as TGTGCCAGCAGAACAGTTAACTATGGCTACACCTTC.